One sample yielded the 18 T cell receptor beta chains listed below, sequenced in a study of cytomegalovirus exposure and HLA in healthy donors. Vbeta (60) and Jbeta (13) primers were used in the PCR. The assay was immunoSEQ multiplex PCR, and TCRdb's table has in-frame clones only and misses some. In total, the table holds around 100,000 clones. Sequencing used PBMCs. The receptors here all came from a woman under 40 in good health and CMV-seronegative.

The chain uses TRBV18 and TRBJ2-2; TRBD2 might be the D (6 bases). CDR1 is KGHSH, CDR2 LQKENI, per germline. The CDR3 extends over 15 amino acids. V shed 0 bases and J shed 7 bases, with 12 bases lying between them. CDR3 DNA: TGTGCCAGCTCACCACCAGGAGGGATTGACGGGGAGCTGTTTTTT. This translates into CASSPPGGIDGELFF.

This chain links TRBV5-1 with TRBJ1-1; TRBD1 aligns across 11 bases. The length of the CDR3 is 15 residues. V was pared by 4 bases and J by 5 bases, with 7 bases of the junction left unmatched. The V gene's germline CDR1 is SGHRS and CDR2 YFSETQ. CDR3 in amino acids: CASSGGQGVGTEAFF. CDR3 coding DNA: TGCGCCAGCAGCGGGGGACAGGGGGTTGGGACTGAAGCTTTCTTT.

As concerns this clone: One junction end disagrees with the germline gene, perhaps due to a read error. This sequence joins TRBV11-2 and TRBJ2-7, with D perhaps TRBD1 (5 bases). The germline gives CDR1 SGHAT, CDR2 FQNNGV. The CDR3 length is 12 residues. This chain's CDR3 is CASSLDSYEQYF. The CDR3 coding sequence is TGTGCCAGCAGCCTAGACAGCTACGAGCAGTACTTC.

The CDR3 sequence: CASSLVGSGSTDTQYF. In nucleotides, the CDR3 is TGCGCCAGCAGCTTGGTAGGTAGCGGAAGCACAGATACGCAGTATTTT. The chain joins TRBV5-1 to TRBJ2-3; TRBD2 might be the D (6 bases). This CDR3 contains 16 residues. V dropped 0 bases and J dropped 0 bases, with 11 bases sitting between them. CDR1 is SGHRS, CDR2 YFSETQ, per germline.

CDR3: CASSLDRAANEKLFF. The DNA for the CDR3 is TGTGCCAGCAGTCTTGACAGGGCGGCTAATGAAAAACTGTTTTTT. The gene calls are TRBV28 and TRBJ1-4; 7 nucleotides agree with TRBD1. Trimming took 5 bases from V and 3 from J; bases not matched to a gene: 6. The germline V gene has CDR1 MDHEN and CDR2 SYDVKM. CDR3 size: 15 residues. Combining the CDR3 with reference TRBV28 and TRBJ1-4 gives the whole variable domain DVKVTQSSRYLVKRTGEKVFLECVQDMDHENMFWYRQDPGLGLRLIYFSYDVKMKEKGDIPEGYSVSREKKERFSLILESASTNQTSMYLCASSLDRAANEKLFFGSGTQLSVL.

The J gene is TRBJ1-4, the V gene TRBV6-1; D is undetermined. The CDR3 extends over 13 amino acids. Germline V gene lookup returns CDR1 MNHNS and CDR2 SASEGT. The V end lost 6 bases, the J end lost 1 base, and 6 bases lay between the germline ends. This CDR3 is CASSPQTNEKLFF. The DNA of the CDR3 is TGTGCCAGCAGCCCCCAAACTAATGAAAAACTGTTTTTT.

The chain recombines TRBV10-2 with TRBJ2-3; D possibly corresponds to TRBD1 (5 bases). CDR1 and CDR2 (germline): WSHSY, SAAADI. The CDR3 runs 12 residues. Trimming took 11 bases from V and 4 from J, leaving 13 bases between them. The CDR3 protein is CAVRQTSDTQYF. CDR3 DNA: TGCGCCGTGAGACAGACCTCAGATACGCAGTATTTT.

The chain couples TRBV28 to TRBJ2-7, with 13 bases that match TRBD2. The germline V gene encodes CDR1 MDHEN and CDR2 SYDVKM. V trimming: 4 bases; J trimming: 7 bases; junction bases outside the gene matches: 7. The CDR3 covers 15 residues. The CDR3, as DNA: TGTGCCAGCAGTTCACCGGGACTAGCGGGGATGGAGCAGTACTTC. Encoded protein: CASSSPGLAGMEQYF. Looking up the rest from reference TRBV28 and TRBJ2-7 gives the full variable domain: DVKVTQSSRYLVKRTGEKVFLECVQDMDHENMFWYRQDPGLGLRLIYFSYDVKMKEKGDIPEGYSVSREKKERFSLILESASTNQTSMYLCASSSPGLAGMEQYFGPGTRLTVT.

The chain links TRBV4-1 to TRBJ2-5; 9 bases match TRBD1. The J call is in doubt because the DNA end fits TRBJ2-7 better. The CDR3 is 16 residues long. Germline V gene sequence: CDR1 MGHRA, CDR2 YSYEKL. DNA for the CDR3: TGCGCCAGCAGCCAAGGAGGACAGGGGAGCCCCTACGAGCAGTACTTC. The encoded protein is CASSQGGQGSPYEQYF.

V is TRBV6-5 and J is TRBJ2-5; tentative D call: TRBD1 (6 bases). CDR1 is MNHEY and CDR2 is SVGAGI in the germline V gene. The CDR3 runs 12 residues. V gave up 5 bases and J gave up 7 bases, with 11 bases separating them. The CDR3 DNA reads as TGTGCCAGCAGTGCCCAGACAGGGACCCAGTACTTC. Translating gives CASSAQTGTQYF.

The V and J genes are TRBV7-3 and TRBJ2-1; the match to TRBD2 covers 8 bases. Germline lookup yields CDR1 SGHTA and CDR2 FQGTGA. The length of the CDR3 is 15 residues. V shed 2 bases and J 2 bases; nucleotides not matched to a gene: 2. In DNA, the CDR3 is TGTGCCAGCAGCTTAGGAGCGGGGGCCTACAATGAGCAGTTCTTC. This encodes CASSLGAGAYNEQFF.

The chain couples TRBV27 to TRBJ1-4, with TRBD1 identical over 8 bases. Trimming removed 5 bases from V and 4 bases from J; junction bases left unmatched: 6. Germline lookup yields CDR1 MNHEY and CDR2 SMNVEV (reference sequence). This CDR3 region has 15 residues. CDR3 residues: CASSTDRDYNEKLFF. DNA of the CDR3: TGTGCCAGCAGTACGGACAGGGACTATAATGAAAAACTGTTTTTT.

The chain employs TRBV27 and TRBJ1-5; D not resolved. The CDR3 extends over 15 amino acids. Trimming pared 5 bases from V and 1 base from J, leaving 12 bases between. Germline-derived CDR1 and CDR2 are MNHEY and SMNVEV (reference sequence). CDR3 DNA: TGTGCCAGCAGTGCCTCCGGAGAGAGCAATCAGCCCCAGCATTTT. This gives the protein CASSASGESNQPQHF.

The gene calls are TRBV7-9 and TRBJ2-1, with 8 bases lining up with TRBD1. The trim removed 0 bases at V and 2 bases at J, leaving 12 bases unmatched. The CDR3 length is 19 residues. Germline CDR1 and CDR2: SEHNR and FQNEAQ (reference sequence). The CDR3 DNA follows: TGTGCCAGCAGCTTAGCGATCTTGAGGGGACAGGCCACCTACAATGAGCAGTTCTTC. This sequence encodes CASSLAILRGQATYNEQFF. The full variable domain, in which reference TRBV7-9 and TRBJ2-1 provide the parts outside the CDR3, is DTGVSQNPRHKITKRGQNVTFRCDPISEHNRLYWYRQTLGQGPEFLTYFQNEAQLEKSRLLSDRFSAERPKGSFSTLEIQRTEQGDSAMYLCASSLAILRGQATYNEQFFGPGTRLTVL.

The J gene is TRBJ1-1, the V gene TRBV29-1, with 8 bases lining up with TRBD1. Germline CDR1 is SQVTM and CDR2 is ANQGSEA. The V segment lost 4 bases and the J segment 7 bases; nucleotides outside the gene matches: 5. The CDR3 has 12 residues. CDR3 protein: CSVGRGPNEAFF. The CDR3 DNA sequence: TGCAGCGTTGGCAGGGGGCCTAATGAAGCTTTCTTT.

The chain carries TRBV6-6 and TRBJ2-1, with 13 nucleotides matching TRBD2. Germline-derived CDR1 and CDR2 are MNHNY and SVGAGI (reference sequence). The CDR3 loop spans 15 amino acids. V lost 6 bases, J lost 15 bases, and 14 bases stayed unmatched. The CDR3 region is CASRTSGLAGAGGFF. CDR3 DNA sequence: TGTGCCAGCAGAACCTCAGGACTAGCGGGGGCCGGTGGGTTCTTC.

The chain employs TRBV2 and TRBJ1-2; 11 nucleotides agree with TRBD1. The germline CDR1 and CDR2 sequences are SNHLY and FYNNEI. Germline trimming cut 6 bases from V and 6 bases from J; bases unmatched to any gene: 6. The CDR3 extends over 14 amino acids. The CDR3 protein is CASRTSDRGHGYTF. The DNA for the CDR3 is TGTGCCAGCAGGACCTCGGACAGGGGGCATGGCTACACCTTC.

Here the CDR3 reads CATSWAPGSTDTQYF. The CDR3 coding sequence is TGTGCCACCTCATGGGCCCCCGGTAGCACAGATACGCAGTATTTT. The chain couples TRBV2 to TRBJ2-3; D is undetermined. The CDR3 contains 15 residues. CDR1 is SNHLY, CDR2 FYNNEI, per germline. V lost 10 bases and J lost 0, with 17 bases in between.